This TCR beta chain was sequenced during a study of cytomegalovirus exposure and HLA in healthy donors (TCRdb year 2017). Broadly, across the study: According to an earlier analysis of 550 to 700 of the donors, 150 million to 200 million T cells yielded 117 million unique TCR beta sequences and around 280 Gb of sequence data. An earlier analysis of approximately 630 of the donors applied high-throughput TCR beta sequencing to assess whether each TCR beta V gene segment acted as functional or pseudogenic. Alongside the repertoire data, information on donor age, sex, ethnicity and CMV serostatus was compiled. Rather than drawing on any new phenotypic data, the later analysis identified candidate immune exposures from TCR beta sequences and the way those sequences occurred across donors. Genome-wide SNP genotypes for about three fifths of the roughly 670 donors were used in a later genetic analysis, which treated that subset as a discovery cohort. A later analysis re-examined previously published TCR beta repertoires from 600 to 700 donors and added high-resolution HLA genotyping to investigate patterns of TCR occurrence. The aim of the study was to test whether cataloging public T cell receptors could identify signatures of past pathogen exposure. The number of donors typed differed by locus, with about 620-630 for A, B, C, DRB1 and DQB1, roughly 520 for DQA1, about 610 for DPA1, and roughly 450 for DPB1. The study used immunosequencing to profile the T cell repertoires of some 600 subjects and linked those repertoires to cytomegalovirus serostatus. Of the approximately 400 genotyped donors, over 65% fell in the genetic ancestry cluster associated with self-reported Caucasian donors. All discovery cohort repertoires had been generated using a single sequencing platform. HLA typing included class I and class II loci at four-digit resolution. To predict cytomegalovirus infection status, the study brought together high-throughput TCR immunosequencing, statistical association of individual TCRs with disease status, and machine learning. In addition to the first cohort of around 670 subjects, a separate validation cohort of 120 different subjects was used. An early release that covered around 590 HLA-typed donors contained around 300 gigabases of sequencing data and approximately 85 million unique TCR sequences. Across approximately 400 genotyped donors of the cohort, an average of roughly 200,000 unique TCR beta nucleotide sequences per donor were sequenced, and roughly 20% of those sequences were non-productive. Roughly 5 DR-DQ haplotypes were handled as single units for association and clustering, since linkage in the cohort was strong. General conclusions and limits of the study: Some IMGT-functional V segments, including TRBV6-2 and TRBV6-3, could not be told apart with the 87-base-pair reads, so those segments were excluded. In an earlier analysis of approximately 600 of the donors, most TCR beta V segments were observed in productive rearrangements about 87% or about 30% of the time, broadly matching IMGT annotations. The sequencing pipeline was judged likely to have produced a cluster of highly shared sequence variants as a technical artifact. Only TCR beta chains were sequenced in this cohort, and the absence of alpha or paired-chain data limited detectable features. Because HLA typing was unavailable for some donors at each locus, only the typed subset was used in association tests. V-gene and J-gene trimming of TCR beta chains was associated with a missense DCLRE1C variant in a later genetic analysis, and the association was replicated in an independent cohort. A few of the identified cytomegalovirus-associated TCR beta chains were confirmed in vitro to be specific for cytomegalovirus antigens. While some public TCRs were present in many individuals, most TCR sequences turned up only very rarely across donors. When HLA alleles, especially DR and DQ, strongly co-occurred, TCR associations were difficult to assign to individual alleles. Specific HLA alleles were associated with roughly 17,000 TCR beta sequences at a false discovery rate of 0.05 in a later analysis. In a later analysis, HLA-associated TCR beta chains were found to be more clonally expanded and to have lower generation probabilities than equally common non-associated chains. According to a later genetic analysis, donors in an Asian-associated ancestry cluster had fewer N-insertions in productive TCRs than the approximately 690-donor mean. Presence/absence analyses assumed roughly uniform sequencing depth across donors, an assumption that may not hold. A later analysis found that most CMV-associated TCR beta chains appeared HLA-restricted, with HLA associations seemingly driven largely by CMV exposure. A further reported finding was that TCR beta sequences accurately predicted the HLA-A and HLA-B alleles for most subjects in the first cohort. A total of 150 to 200 TCR beta chains were listed by the study as associated with cytomegalovirus. Immune exposure information for the cohort was limited to CMV serostatus. Several of the top co-occurrence clusters appeared to be linked to parvovirus B19, influenza, CMV and Epstein-Barr virus, according to a later analysis. Correlated functional status among segregating V segments might be attributable to linkage disequilibrium, but an unknown experimental factor could not be ruled out. The authors suggested that the approach could potentially be extended to other disease states and immunological phenotypes. Over 15 rarely observed V segments, including chromosome 9 orphons, were excluded from the earlier analysis of several hundred of the donors because counts were too low. A later analysis found that TCR association rates varied across HLA loci, with DRB1 alleles showing the most associated TCRs and HLA-C alleles the fewest. The classifier was reported to diagnose cytomegalovirus status with high specificity and sensitivity in both the original cohort and the validation cohort.

Preparation of the library involved the immunoSEQ multiplex PCR assay. A mixture of 60 forward primers for TCR Vbeta segments and 13 reverse primers for TCR Jbeta segments was used in the multiplex PCR. A multiplex PCR assay on genomic DNA amplified the CDR3 region of rearranged TCR beta genes. On the Illumina HiSeq System, the amplified TCR beta libraries were sequenced as 87-base-pair reads. Per the original workflow: A later analysis counted about 76 million unique TCR beta chains across the approximately 700 repertoires, and 9 million to 14 million of these chains were shared by at least two donors. Raw reads were error-corrected and collapsed into unique sequences by a nearest-neighbor algorithm in which closely related sequences were merged to remove PCR and sequencing errors. CDR3 sequences were aligned to IMGT reference sequences to assign V, D and J gene segments. For a sequence to be retained, a match of at least six nucleotides to both a V gene segment and a J gene segment was required. A rearrangement counted as productive if the CDR3 had no stop codons and remained in frame with V and J, and every other rearrangement counted as non-productive. CDR3 was defined by IMGT convention, running from the second conserved V-encoded cysteine to the conserved J-encoded phenylalanine. In an earlier analysis of roughly 580 of the donors, sequences lacking an unambiguous match to a single V gene segment were excluded. An earlier analysis of fewer than 750 of the donors called V segments functional above 56.7% productive rearrangements and segregating when the between-donor standard deviation exceeded 5%. A statistical classification framework was built to diagnose cytomegalovirus status from the catalog of TCR beta chain sequences. A later analysis assigned V and J genes by comparing TCR nucleotide sequences with IMGT/GENE-DB human TR gene sequences. A later analysis assigned CDR3 sequences and most-parsimonious VDJ recombination scenarios with the TCRdist pipeline. In a later analysis, every TCR beta chain was defined by the combination of its CDR3 amino acid sequence and its V-gene family, and reads without a unique V-gene family were dropped. To address suspected cross-contamination and a sequencing artifact, a later analysis removed 450 to 700 highly shared, low-generation-probability nucleotide sequences. A later analysis calculated a clonal expansion index for each public chain from normalized within-repertoire ranks of inferred template counts. Generation probabilities in a later analysis came from a VDJ recombination model fitted to out-of-frame rearrangements, and those results were checked against IGoR. In a later analysis, TCR-TCR, TCR-HLA and TCR-CMV co-occurrence was scored with hypergeometric tests, and a repertoire-size bias correction was applied to TCR pairs. In a later analysis, false discovery rates were estimated by permuting HLA or CMV assignments 20 times. In a later analysis, co-occurring TCRs were grouped using DBSCAN, and TCRdist sequence similarity was added for clustering within HLA-allele-positive subsets. Repertoires with fewer than 30,000 or more than 120,000 public chains, plus five repertoires with anomalous nucleotide sharing, were excluded from co-occurrence clustering. TCRdb took over this immuneACCESS table, retaining in-frame rearrangements with V and J assigned. Such tables are incomplete; in checked studies, under half of the missing clones stem from an unresolved V gene, and the remainder is unexplained. V and J calls and clone size are those listed in that table; D and trimming were worked out from the DNA. The sample table shows around 180,000 clones, and approximately 85% are seen once. Under 5% of the sample is held by the ten biggest clonotypes.

About this clone: The antigen this receptor binds is unknown. No clone much larger than this one lies a single base away; base qualities are absent.

V loses 1 base, J loses 7 bases, and the germline ends lie 10 bases apart. Taken from cysteine to phenylalanine, the CDR3 has 13 residues. The kept DNA is CDR3 alone, 39 bases in frame from the first base. In the germline V gene, CDR1 corresponds to WSHSY and CDR2 to SAAADI. The cohort consisted of 670 or so healthy bone marrow donors. Cohort members were all nominally healthy when sampled, although unrecorded immune exposures were likely present. The donor was CMV seropositive and belonged to the group of a few hundred seropositive cohort members. Each donor provided a peripheral blood sample, and peripheral blood mononuclear cells were used for TCR beta sequencing. The Qiagen DNeasy Blood Extraction Kit was used to extract genomic DNA from the blood cell samples.

The sequenced sample consisted of PBMCs. The origin of this receptor is a girl under 18 in good health and CMV-seropositive. Rearrangement joined TRBV10-2 to TRBJ1-1, with an unclear D gene assignment. The CDR3 here reads CASSELGGLEAFF. The nucleotide sequence is TGCGCCAGCAGTGAGTTGGGAGGCCTTGAAGCTTTCTTT.